This T cell receptor beta chain was profiled in a study of T cell responses to AZD1222 COVID-19 vaccine. Study details: Doses given second, at about 4 or about 12 weeks, were pooled. General study points: The donors showed a predominance of white British ancestry and of females, with possible underestimation of clonal diversity.

Sequencing used immunoSEQ multiplex PCR; TCRdb keeps in-frame clones, though not all of them. This sample yields roughly 100,000 clones, of which approximately 84% are seen a single time; 15% to 20% belongs to the top ten. Germline-derived CDR1 and CDR2 are LNHDA and SQIVND (reference sequence). Trimming left V 6 bases short and J 6 bases short, with 9 bases between. This CDR3 has 12 residues. Remarks on this clone: Its antigen is undetermined. The same CDR3 can be traced to other DNA sequences in this sample.

This TCR was recovered from an adult in good health. Here the sequenced sample was peripheral blood, taken on day 0 of AZD1222 vaccination. The chain couples TRBV19 to TRBJ1-5; D gene ambiguous. DNA for the CDR3: TGTGCCAGTAGCCAAGGTGGTCAGCCCCAGCATTTT. This sequence encodes CASSQGGQPQHF.